Listed below are T cell receptor beta chains from one sample, sequenced in a study of cytomegalovirus exposure and HLA in healthy donors. The protocol was immunoSEQ multiplex PCR, while the TCRdb copy is restricted to in-frame clones and leaves out a portion. The repertoire consists of about 120,000 clones, with 70% to 85% occurring once and the leading ten covering roughly 5.2%. The sample was PBMCs. The receptor source for this set is a man younger than 35 in good health and CMV-seropositive. Both conserved end residues are part of each CDR3. The D gene is left open where the match is weak. Clone size is given for some rows only: seen once, a few or many times, or a class if the clone is expanded.

v_gene	j_gene	abundance	d_gene	CDR3nt	CDR3aa
TRBV7-6	TRBJ2-5	NA	NA	TGTGCCAGCAGCTTAGACAGGGTGGAGACCCAGTACTTC	CASSLDRVETQYF
TRBV1	TRBJ1-2	few	NA	TGCACCAGCAGCCAGGTCGGACGGACATATGGATATGGCTACACCTTC	CTSSQVGRTYGYGYTF
TRBV5-8	TRBJ2-2	NA	NA	TGTGCCAGCAGCTTACGACAGTTTTCCGGGGAGCTGTTTTTT	CASSLRQFSGELFF
TRBV5-1	TRBJ1-2	NA	NA	TGCGCCAGCAGCTTGGAAGGGGGTGGTGGCTACACCTTC	CASSLEGGGGYTF
TRBV4-1	TRBJ2-2	few	NA	TGCGCCAGCAGCCAAGATTGGGGGGGCGTCGGGGAGCTGTTTTTT	CASSQDWGGVGELFF
TRBV6-6	TRBJ2-7	medium-sized	TRBD1	TGTGCCACCAGGACAGGGGATGACTACGAGCAGTACTTC	CATRTGDDYEQYF
TRBV7-2	TRBJ1-3	NA	TRBD1	TGTGCCAGCAGCTTCGGACAGGGGCGAACCATATATTTT	CASSFGQGRTIYF
TRBV30	TRBJ1-4	NA	NA	TGTGCCTGGAGTGTACTAGGGAGTAATGAAAAACTGTTTTTT	CAWSVLGSNEKLFF
TRBV7-9	TRBJ1-4	once	NA	TGTGCCAGCAGTTATCCTACGGGGGATGAAAAACTGTTTTTT	CASSYPTGDEKLFF
TRBV29-1	TRBJ2-7	NA	NA	TGCAGCGTCCTATCAGGATCCTACGAGCAGTACTTC	CSVLSGSYEQYF
TRBV19	TRBJ2-7	NA	NA	TGTGCCAGTAGTCCTCGGGACTTCTACTACGAGCAGTACTTC	CASSPRDFYYEQYF
TRBV15	TRBJ2-1	NA	TRBD2	TGTGCCACCAGCGCTCGCCTAGCGGGATCTGTCAGCTCCTACAATGAGCAGTTCTTC	CATSARLAGSVSSYNEQFF
TRBV7-9	TRBJ2-3	NA	TRBD1	TGTGCCAGCACCCGGGACAGGGGGTCAGATACGCAGTATTTT	CASTRDRGSDTQYF
TRBV7-9	TRBJ1-1	NA	TRBD1	TGTGCCAGCAGCCTAGGGACAGGGAACACTGAAGCTTTCTTT	CASSLGTGNTEAFF
TRBV30	TRBJ2-3	NA	TRBD1	TGTGCCTGGAGCGAGACAGGGGTTGTAGATACGCAGTATTTT	CAWSETGVVDTQYF
TRBV28	TRBJ1-5	NA	NA	TGTGCCAGCACCATGTCCCCACGGGTGGAGCAGCCCCAGCATTTT	CASTMSPRVEQPQHF